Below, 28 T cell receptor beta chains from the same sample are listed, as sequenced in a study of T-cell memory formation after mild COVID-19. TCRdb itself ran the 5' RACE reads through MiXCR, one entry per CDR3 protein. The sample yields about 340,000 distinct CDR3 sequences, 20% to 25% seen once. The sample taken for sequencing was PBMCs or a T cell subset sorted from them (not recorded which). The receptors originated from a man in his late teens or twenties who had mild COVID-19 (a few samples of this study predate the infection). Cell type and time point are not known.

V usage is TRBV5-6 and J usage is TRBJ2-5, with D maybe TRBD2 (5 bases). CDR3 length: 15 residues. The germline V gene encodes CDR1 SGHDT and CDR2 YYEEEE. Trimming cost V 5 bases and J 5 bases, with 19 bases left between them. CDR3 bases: TGTGCCAGCAGTTATCTTGTACGGGGATCCGAGACCCAGTACTTC. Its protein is CASSYLVRGSETQYF.

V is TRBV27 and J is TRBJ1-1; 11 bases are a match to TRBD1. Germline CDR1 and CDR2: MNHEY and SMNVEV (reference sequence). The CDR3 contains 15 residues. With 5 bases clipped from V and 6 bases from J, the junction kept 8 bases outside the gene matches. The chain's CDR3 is CASSPRTGGSAEAFF. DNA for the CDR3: TGTGCCAGCAGTCCCCGGACAGGGGGCTCGGCTGAAGCTTTCTTT.

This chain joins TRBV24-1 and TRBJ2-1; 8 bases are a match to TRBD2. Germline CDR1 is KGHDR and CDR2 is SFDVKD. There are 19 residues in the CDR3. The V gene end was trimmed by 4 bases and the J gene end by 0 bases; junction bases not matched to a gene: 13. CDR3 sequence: CATSDSRLASSGSYNEQFF. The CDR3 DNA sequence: TGTGCCACCAGTGACTCCCGACTAGCGTCCTCCGGCTCCTACAATGAGCAGTTCTTC.

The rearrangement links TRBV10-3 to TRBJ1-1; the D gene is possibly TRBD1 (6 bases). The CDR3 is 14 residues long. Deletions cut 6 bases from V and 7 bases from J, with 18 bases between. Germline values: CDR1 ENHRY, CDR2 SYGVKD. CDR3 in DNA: TGTGCCATCAGGATGACAGGTCCGAATAGTGAAGCTTTCTTT. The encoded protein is CAIRMTGPNSEAFF.

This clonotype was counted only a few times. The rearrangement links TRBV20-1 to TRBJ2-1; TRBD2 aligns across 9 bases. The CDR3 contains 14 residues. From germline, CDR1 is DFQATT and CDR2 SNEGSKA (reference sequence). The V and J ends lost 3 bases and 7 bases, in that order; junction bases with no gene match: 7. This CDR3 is CSASWFAGGNEQFF. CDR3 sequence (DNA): TGCAGTGCTAGTTGGTTCGCGGGGGGGAATGAGCAGTTCTTC.

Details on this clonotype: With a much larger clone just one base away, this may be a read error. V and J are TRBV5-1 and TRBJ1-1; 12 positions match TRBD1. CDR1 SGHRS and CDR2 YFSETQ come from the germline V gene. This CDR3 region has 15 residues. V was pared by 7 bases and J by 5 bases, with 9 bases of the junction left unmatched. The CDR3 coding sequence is TGCGCCAGCTGCACCGGGACAGGGGGCTCGACTGAAGCTTTCTTT. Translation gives CASCTGTGGSTEAFF.

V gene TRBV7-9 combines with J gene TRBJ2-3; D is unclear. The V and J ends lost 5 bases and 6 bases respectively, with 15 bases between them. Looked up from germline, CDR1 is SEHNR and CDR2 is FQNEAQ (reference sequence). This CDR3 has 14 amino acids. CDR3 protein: CASSPDGTRDTQYF. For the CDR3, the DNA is TGTGCCAGCAGCCCAGACGGTACCCGGGATACGCAGTATTTT.

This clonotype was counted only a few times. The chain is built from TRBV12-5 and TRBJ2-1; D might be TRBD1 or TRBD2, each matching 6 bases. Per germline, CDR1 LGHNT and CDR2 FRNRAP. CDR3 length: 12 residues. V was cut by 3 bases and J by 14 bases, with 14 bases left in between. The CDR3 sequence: CASGFEVGGEFF. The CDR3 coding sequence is TGTGCTAGTGGTTTTGAGGTCGGGGGCGAGTTCTTC.

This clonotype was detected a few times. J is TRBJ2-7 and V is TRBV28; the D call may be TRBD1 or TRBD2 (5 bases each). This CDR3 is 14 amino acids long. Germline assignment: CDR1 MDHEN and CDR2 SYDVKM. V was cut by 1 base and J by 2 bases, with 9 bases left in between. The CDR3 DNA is TGTGCCAGCAGTTTATACGGGGACCCCTACGAGCAGTACGTC. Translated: CASSLYGDPYEQYV.

CDR3: CASSSTADPNYGYTF. Here the CDR3 DNA reads TGTGCCAGCAGCTCGACAGCCGATCCTAACTATGGCTACACCTTC. The chain combines TRBV7-6 with TRBJ1-2; tentatively, D is TRBD1 (5 bases). The CDR3 is 15 residues long. Germline V gives CDR1 SGHVS, CDR2 FNYEAQ. V was shortened by 4 bases and J by 0 bases, with 12 bases between the two germline ends.

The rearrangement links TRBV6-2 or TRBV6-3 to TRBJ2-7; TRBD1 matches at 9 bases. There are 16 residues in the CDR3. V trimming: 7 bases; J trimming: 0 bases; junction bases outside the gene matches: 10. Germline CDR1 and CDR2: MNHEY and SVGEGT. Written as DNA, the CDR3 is TGTGCCAGCAACCTTGATGGGACAGGGACCTCCTACGAGCAGTACGTC. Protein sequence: CASNLDGTGTSYEQYV.

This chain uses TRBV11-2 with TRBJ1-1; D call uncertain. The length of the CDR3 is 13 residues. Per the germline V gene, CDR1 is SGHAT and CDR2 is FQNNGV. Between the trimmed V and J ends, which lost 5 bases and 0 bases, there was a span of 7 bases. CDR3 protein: CASSPHMNTEAFF. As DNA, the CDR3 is TGTGCCAGCAGCCCCCACATGAACACTGAAGCTTTCTTT.

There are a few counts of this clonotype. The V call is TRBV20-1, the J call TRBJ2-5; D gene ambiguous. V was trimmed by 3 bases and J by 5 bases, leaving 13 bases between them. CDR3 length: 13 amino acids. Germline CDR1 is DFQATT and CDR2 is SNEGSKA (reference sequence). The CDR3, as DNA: TGCAGTGCTAGGTACTCGGCGAGGGAGACCCAGTACTTC. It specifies CSARYSARETQYF.

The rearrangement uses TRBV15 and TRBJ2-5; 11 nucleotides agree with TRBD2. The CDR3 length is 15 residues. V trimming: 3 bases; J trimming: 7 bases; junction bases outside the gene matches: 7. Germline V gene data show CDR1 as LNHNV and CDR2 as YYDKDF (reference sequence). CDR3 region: CATSSGSGGARTQYF. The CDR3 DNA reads TGTGCCACCAGCAGTGGTAGCGGGGGGGCTAGGACCCAGTACTTC.

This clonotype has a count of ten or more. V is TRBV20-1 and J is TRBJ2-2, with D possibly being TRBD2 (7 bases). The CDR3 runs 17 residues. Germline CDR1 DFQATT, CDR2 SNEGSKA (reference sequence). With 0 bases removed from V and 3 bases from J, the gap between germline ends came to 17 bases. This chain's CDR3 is CSARDPGAGAHTGELFF. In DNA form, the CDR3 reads TGCAGTGCTAGAGACCCAGGGGCGGGGGCCCACACCGGGGAGCTGTTTTTT.

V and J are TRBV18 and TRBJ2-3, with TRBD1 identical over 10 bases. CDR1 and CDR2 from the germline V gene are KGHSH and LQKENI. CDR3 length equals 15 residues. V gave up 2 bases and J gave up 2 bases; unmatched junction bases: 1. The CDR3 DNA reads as TGTGCCAGCTCACCAGGACAGGGGGTCACAGATACGCAGTATTTT. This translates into CASSPGQGVTDTQYF. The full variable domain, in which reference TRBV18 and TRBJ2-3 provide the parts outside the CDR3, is NAGVMQNPRHLVRRRGQEARLRCSPMKGHSHVYWYRQLPEEGLKFMVYLQKENIIDESGMPKERFSAEFPKEGPSILRIQQVVRGDSAAYFCASSPGQGVTDTQYFGPGTRLTVL.

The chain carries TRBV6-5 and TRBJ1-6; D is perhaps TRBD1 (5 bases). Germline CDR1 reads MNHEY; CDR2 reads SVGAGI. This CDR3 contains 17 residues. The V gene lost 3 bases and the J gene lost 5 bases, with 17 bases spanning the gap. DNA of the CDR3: TGTGCCAGCAGTTATTGGTATGGGCAGGGTAATAATTCACCCCTCCACTTT. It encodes CASSYWYGQGNNSPLHF.

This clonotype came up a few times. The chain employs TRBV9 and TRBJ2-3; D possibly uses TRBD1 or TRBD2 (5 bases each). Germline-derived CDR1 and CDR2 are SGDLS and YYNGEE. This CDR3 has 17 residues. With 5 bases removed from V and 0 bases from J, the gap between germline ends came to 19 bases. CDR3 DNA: TGTGCCAGCAGTCTTGAGGGGCAGACTACTAGCACAGATACGCAGTATTTT. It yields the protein CASSLEGQTTSTDTQYF.

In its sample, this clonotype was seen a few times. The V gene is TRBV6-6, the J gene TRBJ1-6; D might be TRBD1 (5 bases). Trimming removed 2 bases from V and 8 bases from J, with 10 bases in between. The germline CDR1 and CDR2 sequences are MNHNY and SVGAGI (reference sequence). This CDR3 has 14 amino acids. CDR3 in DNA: TGTGCCAGCAGTTACCCAGGGTGGGATTCACCCCTCCACTTT. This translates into CASSYPGWDSPLHF.

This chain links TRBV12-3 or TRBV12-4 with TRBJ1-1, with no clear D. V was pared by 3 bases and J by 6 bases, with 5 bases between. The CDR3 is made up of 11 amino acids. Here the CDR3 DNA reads TGTGCCAGCAGTTTTTGGCCTGAAGCTTTCTTT. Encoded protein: CASSFWPEAFF.

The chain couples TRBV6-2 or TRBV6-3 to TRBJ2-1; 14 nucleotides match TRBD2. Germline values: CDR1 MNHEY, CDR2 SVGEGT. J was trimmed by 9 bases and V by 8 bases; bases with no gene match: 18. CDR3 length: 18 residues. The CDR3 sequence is CASVPGLAGAAGWIEQFF. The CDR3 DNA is TGTGCCAGCGTTCCGGGACTAGCGGGGGCCGCCGGTTGGATTGAGCAGTTCTTC.

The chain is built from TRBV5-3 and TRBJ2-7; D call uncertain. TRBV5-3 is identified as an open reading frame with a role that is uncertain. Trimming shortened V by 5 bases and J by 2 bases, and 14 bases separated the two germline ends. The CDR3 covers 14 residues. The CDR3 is CARRPTDGAYEQYV. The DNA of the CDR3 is TGTGCCAGAAGACCTACCGACGGAGCCTACGAGCAGTACGTC.

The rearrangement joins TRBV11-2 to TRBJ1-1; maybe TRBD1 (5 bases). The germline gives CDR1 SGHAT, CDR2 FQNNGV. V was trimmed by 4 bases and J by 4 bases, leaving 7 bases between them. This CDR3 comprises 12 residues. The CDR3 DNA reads TGTGCCAGCAGCTCTAGGGGCACTGAAGCTTTCTTT. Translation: CASSSRGTEAFF.

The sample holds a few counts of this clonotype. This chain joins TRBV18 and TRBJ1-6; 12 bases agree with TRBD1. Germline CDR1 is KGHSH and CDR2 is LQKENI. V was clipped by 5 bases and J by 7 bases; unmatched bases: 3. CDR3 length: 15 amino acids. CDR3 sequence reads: CASSSGQGANSPLHF. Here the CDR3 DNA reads TGTGCCAGCTCATCGGGACAGGGGGCGAATTCACCCCTCCACTTT.

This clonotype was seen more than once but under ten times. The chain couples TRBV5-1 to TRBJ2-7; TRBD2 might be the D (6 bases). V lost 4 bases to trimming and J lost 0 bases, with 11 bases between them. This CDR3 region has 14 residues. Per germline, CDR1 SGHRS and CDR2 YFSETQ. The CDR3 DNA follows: TGCGCCAGCAGCGGGGGGTCACGCTCCTACGAGCAGTACGTC. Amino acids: CASSGGSRSYEQYV.

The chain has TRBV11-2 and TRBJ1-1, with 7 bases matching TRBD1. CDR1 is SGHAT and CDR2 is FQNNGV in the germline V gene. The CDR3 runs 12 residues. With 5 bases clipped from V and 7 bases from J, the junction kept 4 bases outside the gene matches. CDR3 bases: TGTGCCAGCAGCCCATACAGGGGTGAAGCTTTCTTT. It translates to CASSPYRGEAFF.

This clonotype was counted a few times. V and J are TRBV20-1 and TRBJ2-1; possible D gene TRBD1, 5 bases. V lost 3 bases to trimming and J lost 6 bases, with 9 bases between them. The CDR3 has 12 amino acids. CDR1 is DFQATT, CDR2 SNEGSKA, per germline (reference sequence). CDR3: CSASSQVNEQFF. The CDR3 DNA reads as TGCAGTGCTAGTTCACAGGTCAATGAGCAGTTCTTC.

For the CDR3, the DNA is TGTGCCAGCAGTTACACAGAAGGGCTAAGCACAGATACGCAGTATTTT. This translates into CASSYTEGLSTDTQYF. This chain uses TRBV6-5 with TRBJ2-3; no definite D call. Germline V CDR1 and CDR2: MNHEY, SVGAGI. The germline V and J ends were trimmed by 2 bases and 0 bases, with 12 bases remaining between them. The length of the CDR3 is 16 residues.